These 26 T cell receptor beta chains originate from one sample sequenced in a study of regulatory and conventional T cells in RAG deficiency. Data came from immunoSEQ multiplex PCR; TCRdb stores just in-frame clones and leaves some out. The table records about 8,000 clones, roughly 92% of them present only once. The sorted regulatory T cells were CD4+, CD25-high and CD127-low, with genomic DNA sequenced. These data were also filed under a second study, of regulatory T cells. This second report adds: The PCR used 52 TRBV and 13 TRBJ primers.

Sequenced: CD127- CD25+ CD4+ Tregs sorted from blood. The source is a human donor in good health.

The chain is built from TRBV29-1 and TRBJ2-3; 8 bases are a match to TRBD2. CDR1 is SQVTM and CDR2 is ANQGSEA in the germline V gene. This CDR3 has 14 amino acids. V was clipped by 5 bases and J by 6 bases; unmatched bases: 10. CDR3 bases: TGCAGCGTTTGTAAGTCCGGGGGGGCCGATACGCAGTATTTT. As protein: CSVCKSGGADTQYF.

The J gene is TRBJ2-3, the V gene TRBV5-1, with D perhaps matching TRBD1 (6 bases). CDR3 length equals 14 residues. Germline values: CDR1 SGHRS, CDR2 YFSETQ. V lost 5 bases and J 2 bases, leaving 12 bases between the germline ends. The CDR3 is CASSHYRATDTQYF. The DNA of the CDR3 is TGCGCCAGCAGTCACTACAGGGCCACAGATACGCAGTATTTT.

In its sample, this clone was seen a few times. This CDR3 is also generated by other DNA sequences in the sample. The chain joins TRBV2 to TRBJ1-2; TRBD1 agrees at 8 bases. CDR1 is SNHLY and CDR2 is FYNNEI in the germline V gene. Unmatched junction bases numbered 5, after V lost 6 bases and J lost 5 bases. This CDR3 spans 13 amino acids. The CDR3 here is CASSAGGAYGYTF. The CDR3 nucleotides are TGTGCCAGCAGCGCAGGGGGCGCTTATGGCTACACCTTC. The variable domain in full, with the rest retrieved from reference TRBV2 and TRBJ1-2, is EPEVTQTPSHQVTQMGQEVILRCVPISNHLYFYWYRQILGQKVEFLVSFYNNEISEKSEIFDDQFSVERPDGSNFTLKIRSTKLEDSAMYFCASSAGGAYGYTFGSGTRLTVV.

A single count supports this clone. The chain recombines TRBV7-2 with TRBJ1-2; no definite D call. The CDR3 covers 13 residues. The V gene's germline CDR1 is SGHTA and CDR2 FQGNSA. The ends were cut back, 5 bases at V and 1 base at J, with 8 bases in the middle. The CDR3 sequence is CASSEGVNYGYTF. Written as DNA, the CDR3 is TGTGCCAGCAGCGAGGGAGTTAACTATGGCTACACCTTC.

The chain is built from TRBV9 and TRBJ2-2; 11 bases agree with TRBD2. Germline loops: CDR1 SGDLS, CDR2 YYNGEE. V lost 1 base, J lost 4 bases, and 6 bases stayed unmatched. The length of the CDR3 is 17 residues. The CDR3 here is CASSVLPSGRLTGELFF. CDR3 bases: TGTGCCAGCAGCGTACTCCCTAGCGGGAGGCTCACCGGGGAGCTGTTTTTT. The variable domain in full, with the rest retrieved from reference TRBV9 and TRBJ2-2, is DSGVTQTPKHLITATGQRVTLRCSPRSGDLSVYWYQQSLDQGLQFLIQYYNGEERAKGNILERFSAQQFPDLHSELNLSSLELGDSALYFCASSVLPSGRLTGELFFGEGSRLTVL.

The chain employs TRBV4-3 and TRBJ1-1, with a tentative D call TRBD1 (6 bases). This CDR3 is built from 15 residues. V was shortened by 0 bases and J by 2 bases, with 10 bases between the two germline ends. Germline assignment: CDR1 LGHNA and CDR2 YSLEER. As DNA, the CDR3 is TGCGCCAGCAGCCAAGAAGGCAGGGGAAACACTGAAGCTTTCTTT. As protein: CASSQEGRGNTEAFF.

This chain joins TRBV10-3 and TRBJ1-1; 7 positions match TRBD1. With V trimmed by 7 bases and J by 8 bases, 10 bases remained unmatched. The CDR3 covers 13 residues. The germline gives CDR1 ENHRY, CDR2 SYGVKD. The CDR3: CAIMAQGVGEAFF. CDR3 nucleotide sequence: TGTGCCATCATGGCCCAGGGGGTAGGGGAAGCTTTCTTT.

This chain links TRBV5-4 with TRBJ2-5; possibly TRBD1 for D (5 bases). The ends were cut back, 0 bases at V and 4 bases at J, with 16 bases in the middle. In germline, CDR1 is SGHNT, CDR2 YYREEE (reference sequence). CDR3 length: 16 amino acids. CDR3: CASSLGGPSPRETQYF. CDR3 nucleotides: TGTGCCAGCAGCTTGGGGGGCCCGTCTCCGCGAGAGACCCAGTACTTC.

The chain is built from TRBV5-1 and TRBJ1-2, with 11 bases lining up with TRBD1. Per the germline V gene, CDR1 is SGHRS and CDR2 is YFSETQ. After removal of 2 bases from V and 3 bases from J, the junction contained 3 bases not matched to a gene. The length of the CDR3 is 15 residues. Here the CDR3 DNA reads TGCGCCAGCAGCTTAGGACAGGGGGCCCACTATGGCTACACCTTC. Encoded protein: CASSLGQGAHYGYTF. Looking up the rest from reference TRBV5-1 and TRBJ1-2 gives the full variable domain: KAGVTQTPRYLIKTRGQQVTLSCSPISGHRSVSWYQQTPGQGLQFLFEYFSETQRNKGNFPGRFSGRQFSNSRSEMNVSTLELGDSALYLCASSLGQGAHYGYTFGSGTRLTVV.

The chain carries TRBV11-2 and TRBJ2-3; 7 nucleotides line up with TRBD2. V shed 1 base and J 6 bases; nucleotides not matched to a gene: 7. This CDR3 region has 15 residues. CDR1 SGHAT and CDR2 FQNNGV come from the germline V gene. CDR3 sequence: CASSLVRKLADTQYF. CDR3 in DNA: TGTGCCAGCAGCTTAGTCCGTAAACTAGCGGATACGCAGTATTTT.

The chain links TRBV6-5 to TRBJ2-6; D is undetermined. V lost 4 bases to trimming and J lost 1 base, with 5 bases between them. The CDR3 is 14 residues long. Per the germline V gene, CDR1 is MNHEY and CDR2 is SVGAGI. CDR3 loop: CASSLISGANVLTF. CDR3 DNA sequence: TGTGCCAGCAGTTTAATTTCTGGGGCCAACGTCCTGACTTTC.

The CDR3 sequence is CASSNDGTGWTSNQPQHF. The CDR3 region has the DNA TGTGCCAGCAGCAATGATGGGACAGGGTGGACGAGCAATCAGCCCCAGCATTTT. The chain carries TRBV21-1 and TRBJ1-5; the table names TRBD1, a call not compared with the DNA. TRBV21-1 is tagged as a pseudogene. This CDR3 comprises 18 residues.

This clone is a singleton in its sample. V is TRBV19 and J is TRBJ1-6; 7 nucleotides agree with TRBD1. Unmatched junction bases numbered 9, after V lost 3 bases and J lost 10 bases. CDR3 length equals 15 residues. The germline V gene encodes CDR1 LNHDA and CDR2 SQIVND (reference sequence). The CDR3 here is CASSIEGGGRSPLHF. Here the CDR3 DNA reads TGTGCCAGTAGTATTGAAGGGGGCGGAAGATCACCCCTCCACTTT.

This clone was picked up one time. This chain connects TRBV15 to TRBJ2-5; TRBD2 is a possible D gene (5 bases). Trimming left V 5 bases short and J 4 bases short, with 14 bases between. Germline V gene data show CDR1 as LNHNV and CDR2 as YYDKDF (reference sequence). The CDR3 extends over 14 amino acids. CDR3 sequence reads: CATSRGLRAETQYF. The CDR3 bases are TGTGCCACCAGCCGCGGACTCAGAGCAGAGACCCAGTACTTC.

The genes are TRBV30 and TRBJ1-1; tentative D call: TRBD1 (6 bases). The germline CDR1 and CDR2 sequences are GTSNPN and SVGIG (reference sequence). The CDR3 has 15 residues. V was pared by 0 bases and J by 0 bases, with 11 bases between. The CDR3 spells CAWSVLRTVNTEAFF. The CDR3 DNA reads TGTGCCTGGAGTGTACTCAGGACAGTGAACACTGAAGCTTTCTTT. The variable domain in full, completed from reference TRBV30 and TRBJ1-1, reads SQTIHQWPATLVQPVGSPLSLECTVEGTSNPNLYWYRQAAGRGLQLLFYSVGIGQISSEVPQNLSASRPQDRQFILSSKKLLLSDSGFYLCAWSVLRTVNTEAFFGQGTRLTVV.

V usage is TRBV5-6 and J usage is TRBJ2-1; 12 bases are a match to TRBD2. Germline V gives CDR1 SGHDT, CDR2 YYEEEE. The CDR3 has 15 residues. V lost 1 base and J lost 15; bases outside the gene matches: 11. The CDR3 region is CASSLWASGRALGFF. DNA for the CDR3: TGTGCCAGCAGCTTGTGGGCTAGCGGGAGGGCCCTGGGGTTCTTC.

The V gene is TRBV5-1, the J gene TRBJ2-3; D perhaps matches TRBD1 (7 bases). V gave up 4 bases and J gave up 0 bases, with 18 bases separating them. This CDR3 region has 17 residues. Germline CDR1 SGHRS, CDR2 YFSETQ. CDR3 in amino acids: CASSPRGAKISTDTQYF. For the CDR3, the DNA is TGCGCCAGCAGCCCCAGGGGGGCCAAAATAAGCACAGATACGCAGTATTTT.

The chain recombines TRBV5-1 with TRBJ2-5; 9 nucleotides line up with TRBD2. Germline V CDR1 and CDR2: SGHRS, YFSETQ. The CDR3 covers 14 residues. The junction had 6 bases not matched to a gene; V was cut back by 4 bases and J by 5 bases. This CDR3 reads CASSVSGSGETQYF. In DNA, the CDR3 is TGCGCCAGCAGCGTTAGCGGGAGCGGGGAGACCCAGTACTTC.

The chain has TRBV29-1 and TRBJ1-5; a possible D gene is TRBD1 (6 bases). V shed 6 bases and J shed 0 bases, with 15 bases lying between them. The CDR3 is 15 residues long. Germline assignment: CDR1 SQVTM and CDR2 ANQGSEA. The CDR3 DNA reads TGCAGCGTGTCACAGGGATTTTATAGCAATCAGCCCCAGCATTTT. Translation gives CSVSQGFYSNQPQHF.

The sample holds one count of this clone. CDR3 coding DNA: TGTGCCAGCAGAACTACCGGGACAGGGCAGTACTTC. It encodes CASRTTGTGQYF. The chain recombines TRBV6-1 with TRBJ2-7; 8 bases map to TRBD1. CDR1 MNHNS and CDR2 SASEGT come from the germline V gene. The CDR3 is 12 residues long. Trimming cost V 6 bases and J 9 bases; bases outside gene matches: 7.

CDR3: CASRADSTYEQYF. The CDR3 nucleotides are TGTGCCAGCAGGGCGGACAGCACCTACGAGCAGTACTTC. This rearrangement joins TRBV6-5 to TRBJ2-7, with D perhaps TRBD1 (6 bases). The CDR3 contains 13 residues. The germline V and J ends were trimmed by 6 bases and 2 bases, with 11 bases remaining between them. CDR1 and CDR2 (germline): MNHEY, SVGAGI.

The chain is built from TRBV7-2 and TRBJ2-7; D remains ambiguous. Trimming removed 2 bases at V and 6 bases at J, with 17 bases between. The CDR3 contains 15 residues. Germline loops: CDR1 SGHTA, CDR2 FQGNSA. CDR3 DNA: TGTGCCAGCAGCTTATCGGTCAGGTCGATTGGCGAGCAGTACTTC. As protein: CASSLSVRSIGEQYF.

The DNA for the CDR3 is TGTGCCAGCAGCCCGGGGTTGGGGACTAGCTCCTACAATGAGCAGTTCTTC. Residues: CASSPGLGTSSYNEQFF. The V gene is TRBV7-8, the J gene TRBJ2-1; 8 bases are shared with TRBD2. The germline V gene encodes CDR1 SGHVS and CDR2 FQNEAQ. This CDR3 region has 17 residues. With V trimmed by 5 bases and J by 0 bases, 9 bases remained unmatched.

The V gene is TRBV9, the J gene TRBJ1-2; D possibly corresponds to TRBD1 (6 bases). Trimming took 3 bases from V and 2 from J, leaving 11 bases between them. The CDR3 is 14 residues long. Germline CDR1 is SGDLS and CDR2 is YYNGEE. The CDR3 region has the DNA TGTGCCAGCAGCGCCGGACAGAAAAACTATGGCTACACCTTC. Amino acids: CASSAGQKNYGYTF.

The chain employs TRBV6-6 and TRBJ2-7, with 11 nucleotides matching TRBD1. CDR1 MNHNY and CDR2 SVGAGI come from the germline V gene (reference sequence). This CDR3 has 16 residues. V lost 2 bases and J lost 8; bases outside the gene matches: 11. The DNA of the CDR3 is TGTGCCAGCAGTTACGTGACCGGGACAGGGGGATCTAAGCAGTACTTC. Its translation is CASSYVTGTGGSKQYF.

J is TRBJ1-1 and V is TRBV14; D ambiguous. The CDR3 has 13 amino acids. The V and J ends lost 1 base and 1 base respectively, with 4 bases between them. CDR1 and CDR2 from the germline V gene are SGHDN and FVKESK. The CDR3 nucleotides are TGTGCCAGCAGCCAAGGCAGGAACACTGAAGCTTTCTTT. Translating it yields CASSQGRNTEAFF.